This TCR beta chain was profiled in a study of cytomegalovirus exposure and HLA in healthy donors. Germline-derived CDR1 and CDR2 are SGHRS and YFSETQ. After removal of 4 bases from V and 0 bases from J, the junction contained 7 bases not matched to a gene. The CDR3 length is 16 residues. This clone showed up just once. 60 Vbeta and 13 Jbeta primers were used in PCR. Sequencing used immunoSEQ multiplex PCR; TCRdb keeps in-frame clones, though not all of them. The data hold some 150,000 clones, with 70% to 85% observed a single time. The sequence was obtained from a man aged 35 to 55 in good health and CMV-seronegative. The rearrangement links TRBV5-1 to TRBJ2-1; 7 nucleotides match TRBD2. Sequencing used PBMCs. The CDR3 DNA is TGCGCCAGCAGCCGGGGGGAGTGGAGCTCCTACAATGAGCAGTTCTTC. Its protein product is CASSRGEWSSYNEQFF.